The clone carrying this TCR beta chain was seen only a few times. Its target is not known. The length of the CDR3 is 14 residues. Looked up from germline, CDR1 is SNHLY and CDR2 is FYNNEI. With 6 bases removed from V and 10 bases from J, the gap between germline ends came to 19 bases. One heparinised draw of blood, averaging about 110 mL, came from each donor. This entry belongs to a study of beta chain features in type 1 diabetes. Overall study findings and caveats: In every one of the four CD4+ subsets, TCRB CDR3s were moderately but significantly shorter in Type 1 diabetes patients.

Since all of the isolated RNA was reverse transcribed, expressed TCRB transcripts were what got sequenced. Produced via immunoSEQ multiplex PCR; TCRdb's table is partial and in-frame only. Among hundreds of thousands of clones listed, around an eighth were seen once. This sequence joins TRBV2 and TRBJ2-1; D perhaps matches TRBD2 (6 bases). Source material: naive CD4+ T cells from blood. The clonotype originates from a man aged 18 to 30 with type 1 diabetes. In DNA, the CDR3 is TGTGCCAGCAGGTCCTTATGGAGGGATTGGGAGCAGTTCTTC. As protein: CASRSLWRDWEQFF.